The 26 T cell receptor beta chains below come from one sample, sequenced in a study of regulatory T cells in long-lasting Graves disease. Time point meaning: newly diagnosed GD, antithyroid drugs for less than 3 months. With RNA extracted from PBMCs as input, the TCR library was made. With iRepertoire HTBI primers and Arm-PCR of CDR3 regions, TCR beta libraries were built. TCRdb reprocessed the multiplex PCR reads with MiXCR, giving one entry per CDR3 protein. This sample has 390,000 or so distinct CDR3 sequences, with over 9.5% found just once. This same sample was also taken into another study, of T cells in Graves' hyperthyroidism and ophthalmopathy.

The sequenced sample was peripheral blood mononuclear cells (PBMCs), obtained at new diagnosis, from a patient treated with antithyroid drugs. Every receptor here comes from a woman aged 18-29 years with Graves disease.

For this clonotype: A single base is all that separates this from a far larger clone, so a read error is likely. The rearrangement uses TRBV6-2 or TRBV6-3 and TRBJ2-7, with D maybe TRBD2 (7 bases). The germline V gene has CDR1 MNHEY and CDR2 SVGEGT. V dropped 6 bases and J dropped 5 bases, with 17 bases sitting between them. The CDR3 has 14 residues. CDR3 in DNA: TGTGCCAGCAGCTCCGAGGGGGGGCGCAACGAGCAGTACTTC. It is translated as CASSSEGGRNEQYF.

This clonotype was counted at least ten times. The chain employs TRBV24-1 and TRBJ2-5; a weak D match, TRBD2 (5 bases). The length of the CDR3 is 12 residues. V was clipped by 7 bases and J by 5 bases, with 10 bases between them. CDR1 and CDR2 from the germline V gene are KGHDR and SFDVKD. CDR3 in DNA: TGTGCCACCAGCACTAGGGATGAGACCCAGTACTTC. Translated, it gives CATSTRDETQYF.

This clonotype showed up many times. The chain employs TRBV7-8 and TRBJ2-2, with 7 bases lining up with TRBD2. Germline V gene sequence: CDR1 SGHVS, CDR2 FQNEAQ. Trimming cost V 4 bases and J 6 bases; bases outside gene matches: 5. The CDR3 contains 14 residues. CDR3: CASSSREIAGELFF. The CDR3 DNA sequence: TGTGCCAGCAGCTCGCGGGAGATAGCCGGGGAGCTGTTTTTT.

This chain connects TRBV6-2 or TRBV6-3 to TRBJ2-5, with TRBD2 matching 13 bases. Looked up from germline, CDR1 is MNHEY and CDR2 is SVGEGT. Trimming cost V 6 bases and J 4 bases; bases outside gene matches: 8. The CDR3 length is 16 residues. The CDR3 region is CASRPRTSGRSETQYF. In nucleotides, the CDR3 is TGTGCCAGCAGACCCAGGACTAGCGGGAGATCAGAGACCCAGTACTTC.

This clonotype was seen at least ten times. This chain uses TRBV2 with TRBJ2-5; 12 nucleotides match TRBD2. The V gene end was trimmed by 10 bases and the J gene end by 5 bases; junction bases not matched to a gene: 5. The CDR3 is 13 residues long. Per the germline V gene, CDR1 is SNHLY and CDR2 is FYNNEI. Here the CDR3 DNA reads TGTGCCACTAGCGGGGGGGCCAGGGAGACCCAGTACTTC. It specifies CATSGGARETQYF.

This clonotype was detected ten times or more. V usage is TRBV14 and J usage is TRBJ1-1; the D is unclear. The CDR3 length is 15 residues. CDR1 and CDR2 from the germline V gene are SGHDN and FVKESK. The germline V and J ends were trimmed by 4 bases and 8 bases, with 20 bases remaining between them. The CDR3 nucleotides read TGTGCCAGCAGCCCCGAGGTTGAAGGGCGAAGAGAAGCTTTCTTT. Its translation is CASSPEVEGRREAFF.

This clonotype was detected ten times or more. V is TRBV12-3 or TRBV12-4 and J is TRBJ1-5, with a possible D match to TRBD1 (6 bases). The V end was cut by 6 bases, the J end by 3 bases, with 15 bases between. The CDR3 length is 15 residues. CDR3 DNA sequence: TGTGCCAGCAGCCCCGGCTGGGGGCCCAATCAGCCCCAGCATTTT. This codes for CASSPGWGPNQPQHF.

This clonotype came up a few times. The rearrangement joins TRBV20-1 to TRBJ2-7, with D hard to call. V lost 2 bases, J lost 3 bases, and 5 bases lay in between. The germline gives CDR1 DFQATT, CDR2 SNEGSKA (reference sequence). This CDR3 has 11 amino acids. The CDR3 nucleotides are TGCAGTGCTAGACAGCTCTACGAGCAGTACTTC. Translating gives CSARQLYEQYF.

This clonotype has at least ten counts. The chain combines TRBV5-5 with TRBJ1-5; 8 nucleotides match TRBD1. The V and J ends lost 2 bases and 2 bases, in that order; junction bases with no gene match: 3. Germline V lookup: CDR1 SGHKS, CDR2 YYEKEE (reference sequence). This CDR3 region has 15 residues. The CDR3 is CASSFDRGGNQPQHF. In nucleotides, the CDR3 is TGTGCCAGCAGCTTTGACAGGGGCGGCAATCAGCCCCAGCATTTT.

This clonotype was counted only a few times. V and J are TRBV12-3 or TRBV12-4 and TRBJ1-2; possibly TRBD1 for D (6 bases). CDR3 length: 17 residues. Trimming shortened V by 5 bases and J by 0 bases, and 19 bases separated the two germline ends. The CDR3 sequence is CASSTGRGSLTNYGYTF. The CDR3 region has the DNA TGTGCCAGCAGTACAGGGAGGGGGTCCCTCACTAACTATGGCTACACCTTC.

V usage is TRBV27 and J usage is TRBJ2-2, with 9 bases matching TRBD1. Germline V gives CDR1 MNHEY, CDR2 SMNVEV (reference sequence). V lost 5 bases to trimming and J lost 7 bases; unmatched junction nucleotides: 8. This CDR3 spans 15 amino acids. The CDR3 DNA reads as TGTGCCAGCAGTGGCGGACAGGGGTACGGCGGGGAGCTGTTTTTT. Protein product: CASSGGQGYGGELFF.

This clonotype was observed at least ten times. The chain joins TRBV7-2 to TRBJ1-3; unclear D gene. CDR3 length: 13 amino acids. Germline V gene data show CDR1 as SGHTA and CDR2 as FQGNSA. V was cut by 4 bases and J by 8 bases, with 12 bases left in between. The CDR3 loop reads CASSWTHGDTIYF. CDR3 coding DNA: TGTGCCAGCAGCTGGACCCATGGCGACACCATATATTTT.

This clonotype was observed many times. CDR3 sequence: CASSLSFSVNTEAFF. CDR3 coding DNA: TGTGCCAGCAGTTTATCTTTTTCGGTGAACACTGAAGCTTTCTTT. This chain links TRBV28 with TRBJ1-1; D not certain. V was pared by 1 base and J by 0 bases, with 9 bases between. CDR3 length: 15 amino acids. CDR1 and CDR2 (germline): MDHEN, SYDVKM.

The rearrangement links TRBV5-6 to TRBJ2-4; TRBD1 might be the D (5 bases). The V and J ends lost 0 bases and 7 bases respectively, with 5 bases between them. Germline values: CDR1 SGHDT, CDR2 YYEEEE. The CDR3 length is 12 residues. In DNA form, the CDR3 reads TGTGCCAGCAGCTTGGAGGGGAACATTCAGTACTTC. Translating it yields CASSLEGNIQYF.

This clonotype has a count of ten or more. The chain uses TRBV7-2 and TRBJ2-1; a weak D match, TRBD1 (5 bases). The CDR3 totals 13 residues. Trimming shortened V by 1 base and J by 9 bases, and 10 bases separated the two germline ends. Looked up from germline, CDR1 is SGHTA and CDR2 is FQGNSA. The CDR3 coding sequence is TGTGCCAGCAGCTTAGGTGGGGCTAGTGAGCAGTTCTTC. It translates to CASSLGGASEQFF.

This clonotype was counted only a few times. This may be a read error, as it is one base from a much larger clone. CDR3: CASRSNSNQPQHF. The CDR3 nucleotides are TGTGCCAGCAGAAGCAATAGCAATCAGCCCCAGCATTTT. The V call is TRBV6-1, the J call TRBJ1-5; D is uncertain. Trimming removed 6 bases from V and 0 bases from J, with 6 bases in between. Per the germline V gene, CDR1 is MNHNS and CDR2 is SASEGT. This CDR3 comprises 13 residues.

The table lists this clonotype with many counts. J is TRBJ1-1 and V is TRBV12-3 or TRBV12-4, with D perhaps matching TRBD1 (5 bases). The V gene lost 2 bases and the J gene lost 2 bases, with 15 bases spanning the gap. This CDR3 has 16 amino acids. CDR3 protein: CASSLLKQATNTEAFF. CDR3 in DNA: TGTGCCAGCAGTTTATTGAAACAGGCGACAAACACTGAAGCTTTCTTT.

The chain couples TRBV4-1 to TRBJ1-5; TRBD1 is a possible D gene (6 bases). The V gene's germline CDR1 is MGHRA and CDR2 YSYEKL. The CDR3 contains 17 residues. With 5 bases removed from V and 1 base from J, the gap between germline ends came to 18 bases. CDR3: CASSYRGTTRSNQPQHF. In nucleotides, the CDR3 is TGCGCCAGCAGCTACCGGGGGACAACCCGAAGCAATCAGCCCCAGCATTTT.

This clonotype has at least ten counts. For the CDR3, the DNA is TGTGCCAGCAGCTTAGGCCGGAGACAGGGGGGAGATACGCAGTATTTT. It specifies CASSLGRRQGGDTQYF. The chain has TRBV13 and TRBJ2-3; TRBD1 agrees at 9 bases. The CDR3 extends over 16 amino acids. The V segment lost 0 bases and the J segment 5 bases; nucleotides outside the gene matches: 6. Germline V gene data show CDR1 as PRHDT and CDR2 as FYEKMQ (reference sequence). Filled out from reference TRBV13 and TRBJ2-3, the complete variable domain reads AAGVIQSPRHLIKEKRETATLKCYPIPRHDTVYWYQQGPGQDPQFLISFYEKMQSDKGSIPDRFSAQQFSDYHSELNMSSLELGDSALYFCASSLGRRQGGDTQYFGPGTRLTVL.

The CDR3 nucleotides are TGTGCCAGCAGACATCTCAGGGACAGTAGCACAGATACGCAGTATTTT. It specifies CASRHLRDSSTDTQYF. The V call is TRBV7-2, the J call TRBJ2-3; 7 nucleotides match TRBD1. The length of the CDR3 is 16 residues. The V gene end was trimmed by 6 bases and the J gene end by 0 bases; junction bases not matched to a gene: 9. Germline CDR1 SGHTA, CDR2 FQGNSA.

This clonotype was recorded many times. CDR3 sequence reads: CASSLALRSQDTGELFF. Here the CDR3 DNA reads TGTGCCAGCAGCTTAGCCCTACGGAGTCAAGACACCGGGGAGCTGTTTTTT. This rearrangement joins TRBV7-2 to TRBJ2-2; D gene unclear. CDR3 length equals 17 residues. Trimming left V 0 bases short and J 3 bases short, with 14 bases between. Germline V gives CDR1 SGHTA, CDR2 FQGNSA.

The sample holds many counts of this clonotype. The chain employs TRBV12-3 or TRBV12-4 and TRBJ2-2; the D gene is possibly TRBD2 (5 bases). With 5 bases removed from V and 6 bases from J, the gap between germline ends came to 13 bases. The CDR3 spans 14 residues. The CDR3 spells CASSQNRGAGELFF. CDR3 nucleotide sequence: TGTGCCAGCAGTCAAAACCGGGGAGCCGGGGAGCTGTTTTTT.

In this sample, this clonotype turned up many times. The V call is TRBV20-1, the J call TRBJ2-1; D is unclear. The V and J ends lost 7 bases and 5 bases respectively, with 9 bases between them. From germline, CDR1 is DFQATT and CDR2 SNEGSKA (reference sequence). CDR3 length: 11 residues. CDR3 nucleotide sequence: TGCAGTGTGGGTACTAACAATGAGCAGTTCTTC. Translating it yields CSVGTNNEQFF.

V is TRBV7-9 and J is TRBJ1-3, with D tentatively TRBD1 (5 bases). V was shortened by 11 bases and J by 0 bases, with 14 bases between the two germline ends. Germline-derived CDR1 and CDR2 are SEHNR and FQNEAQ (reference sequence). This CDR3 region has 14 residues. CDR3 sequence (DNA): TGTGCCCAGCTGACAGCAGACTCTGGAAACACCATATATTTT. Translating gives CAQLTADSGNTIYF.

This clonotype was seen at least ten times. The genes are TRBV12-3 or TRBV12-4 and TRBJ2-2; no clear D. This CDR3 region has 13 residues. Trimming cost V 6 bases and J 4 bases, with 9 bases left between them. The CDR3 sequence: CASSPWSTGELFF. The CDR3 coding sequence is TGTGCCAGCAGCCCCTGGAGCACCGGGGAGCTGTTTTTT.

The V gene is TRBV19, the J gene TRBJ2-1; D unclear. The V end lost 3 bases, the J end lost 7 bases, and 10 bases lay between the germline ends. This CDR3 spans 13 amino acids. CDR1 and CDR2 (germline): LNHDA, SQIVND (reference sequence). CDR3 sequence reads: CASSISLVNEQFF. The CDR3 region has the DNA TGTGCCAGTAGTATCTCCCTAGTAAATGAGCAGTTCTTC. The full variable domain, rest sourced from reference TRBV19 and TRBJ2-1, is DGGITQSPKYLFRKEGQNVTLSCEQNLNHDAMYWYRQDPGQGLRLIYYSQIVNDFQKGDIAEGYSVSREKKESFPLTVTSAQKNPTAFYLCASSISLVNEQFFGPGTRLTVL.